This T cell receptor (beta chain) appears in the sequencing data of a study of T cells after yellow fever vaccination. Study overall: Low-cell-number fractions underwent preparation using SMART-Seq v4 Ultra Low Input.

This clonotype was observed a handful of times. Its specificity is not known. Notes on the study in general: FACS-sorted repertoires might harbor abundant contaminating clonotypes from the bulk population. The booster response re-showed most primary clones: approximately 95% CD4, around 90% CD8.

TCR cDNA was made by 5'RACE template switching, adding a universal primer site and UMIs. Using its own MiXCR run on the 5' RACE reads, TCRdb lists one record per CDR3 protein. The sample shows under 550,000 distinct CDR3 sequences, 21% of them seen only once. The TCR was taken from a man between 18 and 29 years old who received the YFV17D yellow fever vaccine. The sample was PBMCs, taken about 20 days after the first yellow fever vaccination.

CDR3 bases: TGCAGTGCTAGAGACATTCGTTTAGCCAAAAACATTCAGTACTTC. This codes for CSARDIRLAKNIQYF. This chain connects TRBV20-1 to TRBJ2-4; D gene uncertain. This CDR3 has 15 amino acids. Germline V gene sequence: CDR1 DFQATT, CDR2 SNEGSKA (reference sequence). V was pared by 0 bases and J by 0 bases, with 9 bases between.